Reported below is one TCR beta chain. Its antigen specificity is not known. No much larger clone exists at a distance of one base, and base qualities are not known. Reading the germline V gene gives CDR1 SGHTA and CDR2 FQGNSA. V loses 2 bases at its end and J loses 3 bases; junction bases beyond the gene matches: 4. The CDR3, from cysteine to phenylalanine, totals 16 residues. Only CDR3 DNA remains: 48 bases, in frame from the first base. This sample was included in a study of cytomegalovirus exposure and HLA in healthy donors (dated by TCRdb to about 2017). With respect to the entire study: An earlier analysis of roughly 610 of the donors reported about 280 Gb of sequence data and around 120 million unique TCR beta sequences obtained from around 180 million T cells. Typing coverage varied by locus: about 620-630 donors for A, B, C, DRB1 and DQB1; roughly 500 for DQA1; about 600 for DPA1; approximately 450 for DPB1. The study was designed to test whether signatures of past pathogen exposure could be identified by cataloging public T cell receptors. Donor age, sex, ethnicity and CMV serostatus were collected together with the repertoire data. All discovery cohort repertoires had been generated using a single sequencing platform. To study patterns of TCR occurrence, a later analysis re-analyzed previously published TCR beta repertoires from several hundred donors and added high-resolution HLA genotyping. Rather than drawing on any new phenotypic data, the later analysis identified candidate immune exposures from TCR beta sequences and the way those sequences occurred across donors. A separate validation cohort of 100 to 150 different subjects was used in addition to the approximately 700-subject first cohort. A later genetic analysis used genome-wide SNP genotypes for about 65% of the roughly 670 donors, treating that subset as a discovery cohort. Among the approximately 400 genotyped donors, about 85% belonged to the genetic ancestry cluster associated with self-reported Caucasian donors. Because of strong linkage in the cohort, five DR-DQ haplotypes were treated as single units for association and clustering. The study used immunosequencing to profile the T cell repertoires of approximately 690 subjects and linked those repertoires to cytomegalovirus serostatus. On average, 235,054 unique TCR beta nucleotide sequences were sequenced per donor among about 400 genotyped donors of the cohort, with roughly 19% of those sequences being non-productive. Roughly 300 gigabases of sequencing data and 70 million to 100 million unique TCR sequences were included in an early release covering about 700 HLA-typed donors. HLA typing included class I and class II loci at four-digit resolution. An earlier analysis of 500 to 750 of the donors applied high-throughput TCR beta sequencing to assess whether each TCR beta V gene segment acted as functional or pseudogenic. The study combined high-throughput TCR immunosequencing, statistical association of individual TCRs with disease status, and machine learning to predict cytomegalovirus infection status.

Results and caveats for the whole study, not just this receptor: According to a later analysis, TCR association rates differed among HLA loci, with DRB1 alleles showing the most associated TCRs and HLA-C alleles showing the fewest. A later analysis reported that several top co-occurrence clusters appeared linked to parvovirus B19, influenza, CMV and Epstein-Barr virus. In a later analysis, HLA-associated TCR beta chains were found to be more clonally expanded and to have lower generation probabilities than equally common non-associated chains. A few of the identified cytomegalovirus-associated TCR beta chains were confirmed in vitro to be specific for cytomegalovirus antigens. Immune exposure information for the cohort was limited to CMV serostatus. A group of highly shared sequence variants was considered likely to be a technical artifact of the sequencing pipeline. According to the authors, the approach could potentially be generalized to other disease states and immunological phenotypes. A further reported finding was that TCR beta sequences accurately predicted the HLA-A and HLA-B alleles for most subjects in the first cohort. When HLA alleles, especially DR and DQ, strongly co-occurred, TCR associations were difficult to assign to individual alleles. A total of fewer than 200 TCR beta chains were listed by the study as associated with cytomegalovirus. Because some donors lacked HLA typing at each locus, the association tests relied only on the typed subset. Linkage disequilibrium might explain the correlated functional status among segregating V segments, but an unknown experimental factor could not be excluded. Specific HLA alleles were associated with more than 15,000 TCR beta sequences at a false discovery rate of 0.05 in a later analysis. In an earlier analysis of about 550 of the donors, most TCR beta V segments were observed in productive rearrangements about 90% or about 30% of the time, broadly matching IMGT annotations. Because counts were too low, some 17 rarely observed V segments, including chromosome 9 orphons, were left out of the earlier analysis of over 550 of the donors. Some IMGT-functional V segments, including TRBV6-2 and TRBV6-3, could not be told apart with the 87-base-pair reads, so those segments were excluded. This cohort had only TCR beta chains sequenced, and the lack of alpha or paired-chain data limited which features could be detected. In a later analysis, most CMV-associated TCR beta chains were found to appear HLA-restricted, with HLA associations seemingly driven largely by CMV exposure. The classifier was reported to diagnose cytomegalovirus status with high specificity and sensitivity in both the original and validation cohorts. Most TCR sequences were seen in very few donors, while some public TCRs were found in many individuals. According to a later genetic analysis, donors in an Asian-associated ancestry cluster had fewer N-insertions in productive TCRs than the roughly 700-donor mean. V-gene and J-gene trimming of TCR beta chains was associated with a missense DCLRE1C variant in a later genetic analysis, and the association was replicated in an independent cohort. Presence/absence analyses assumed roughly uniform sequencing depth across donors, an assumption that may not hold.

The library relied on the immunoSEQ multiplex PCR assay. For the multiplex PCR, a mixture combining 60 forward primers for TCR Vbeta segments and 13 reverse primers for TCR Jbeta segments was used. The CDR3 region of rearranged TCR beta genes was amplified from genomic DNA by a multiplex PCR assay. The amplified TCR beta libraries were sequenced on the Illumina HiSeq System as 87-base-pair reads. The study's own analysis went as follows. Across the 600 to 700 repertoires, a later analysis counted approximately 83 million unique TCR beta chains, approximately 12 million of which were shared by at least two donors. A nearest-neighbor algorithm error-corrected the raw reads and collapsed the reads into unique sequences, merging closely related sequences to remove PCR and sequencing errors. V, D and J gene segments were assigned by aligning CDR3 sequences to IMGT reference sequences. For a sequence to be retained, a match of at least six nucleotides was required to both a V gene segment and a J gene segment. A rearrangement was called productive if the CDR3 had no stop codons and remained in frame with V and J, and every other rearrangement was called non-productive. CDR3 was defined according to IMGT convention as the region running from the second conserved V-encoded cysteine to the conserved J-encoded phenylalanine. The earlier analysis of 587 of the donors excluded any sequence lacking an unambiguous match to a single V gene segment. An earlier analysis of 450 to 650 of the donors called V segments functional above 56.7% productive rearrangements and segregating when the between-donor standard deviation exceeded 5%. A statistical classification framework was built for diagnosing cytomegalovirus status from the catalog of TCR beta chain sequences. V and J gene assignment, in a later analysis, came from comparing TCR nucleotide sequences with IMGT/GENE-DB human TR gene sequences. In a later analysis, CDR3 sequences and most-parsimonious VDJ recombination scenarios were assigned using the TCRdist pipeline. In a later analysis, every TCR beta chain was defined by the combination of its CDR3 amino acid sequence and its V-gene family, and reads without a unique V-gene family were dropped. In a later analysis, fewer than 600 highly shared, low-generation-probability nucleotide sequences were removed to address suspected cross-contamination and a sequencing artifact. A later analysis calculated a clonal expansion index for each public chain from normalized within-repertoire ranks of inferred template counts. In a later analysis, generation probabilities were computed using a VDJ recombination model fitted to out-of-frame rearrangements, and the results were checked against IGoR. In a later analysis, TCR-TCR, TCR-HLA and TCR-CMV co-occurrence was scored with hypergeometric tests, and a repertoire-size bias correction was applied to TCR pairs. False discovery rates were estimated in a later analysis by permuting HLA or CMV assignments 20 times. A later analysis grouped co-occurring TCRs with DBSCAN, adding TCRdist sequence similarity when clustering within HLA-allele-positive subsets. Repertoires with fewer than 30,000 or more than 120,000 public chains, plus five repertoires with anomalous nucleotide sharing, were excluded from co-occurrence clustering. The clones in this table, taken by TCRdb from immuneACCESS, are in-frame only. Not every clone is retained; where verified, under half of the shortfall comes from an unresolved V gene, and the cause of the rest is unknown. V, J and clone size are taken as reported in that table, and D and trimming were inferred from the DNA itself. Recorded for this sample are about 40,000 clones; 68% of them occurred a single time. The ten largest clones take up around 3.9% of the sample.

The cohort comprised fewer than 700 healthy bone marrow donors. All cohort members were sampled while nominally healthy, although unrecorded immune exposures were likely present. The donor was CMV seronegative and belonged to the group of roughly 330 seronegative cohort members. A peripheral blood sample was collected from each donor, and TCR beta sequencing was performed on peripheral blood mononuclear cells. Genomic DNA extraction from the blood cell samples was performed with the Qiagen DNeasy Blood Extraction Kit. The rearrangement combines TRBV7-2 with TRBJ2-5; TRBD2 fits 12 bases in the junction. The TCR was taken from a man in his forties or fifties in good health and CMV-seronegative. Sample: PBMCs. The CDR3 has the sequence CASSLTSGGIKETQYF. The nucleotide sequence reads as follows: TGTGCCAGCAGCTTAACTAGCGGGGGGATTAAAGAGACCCAGTACTTC.